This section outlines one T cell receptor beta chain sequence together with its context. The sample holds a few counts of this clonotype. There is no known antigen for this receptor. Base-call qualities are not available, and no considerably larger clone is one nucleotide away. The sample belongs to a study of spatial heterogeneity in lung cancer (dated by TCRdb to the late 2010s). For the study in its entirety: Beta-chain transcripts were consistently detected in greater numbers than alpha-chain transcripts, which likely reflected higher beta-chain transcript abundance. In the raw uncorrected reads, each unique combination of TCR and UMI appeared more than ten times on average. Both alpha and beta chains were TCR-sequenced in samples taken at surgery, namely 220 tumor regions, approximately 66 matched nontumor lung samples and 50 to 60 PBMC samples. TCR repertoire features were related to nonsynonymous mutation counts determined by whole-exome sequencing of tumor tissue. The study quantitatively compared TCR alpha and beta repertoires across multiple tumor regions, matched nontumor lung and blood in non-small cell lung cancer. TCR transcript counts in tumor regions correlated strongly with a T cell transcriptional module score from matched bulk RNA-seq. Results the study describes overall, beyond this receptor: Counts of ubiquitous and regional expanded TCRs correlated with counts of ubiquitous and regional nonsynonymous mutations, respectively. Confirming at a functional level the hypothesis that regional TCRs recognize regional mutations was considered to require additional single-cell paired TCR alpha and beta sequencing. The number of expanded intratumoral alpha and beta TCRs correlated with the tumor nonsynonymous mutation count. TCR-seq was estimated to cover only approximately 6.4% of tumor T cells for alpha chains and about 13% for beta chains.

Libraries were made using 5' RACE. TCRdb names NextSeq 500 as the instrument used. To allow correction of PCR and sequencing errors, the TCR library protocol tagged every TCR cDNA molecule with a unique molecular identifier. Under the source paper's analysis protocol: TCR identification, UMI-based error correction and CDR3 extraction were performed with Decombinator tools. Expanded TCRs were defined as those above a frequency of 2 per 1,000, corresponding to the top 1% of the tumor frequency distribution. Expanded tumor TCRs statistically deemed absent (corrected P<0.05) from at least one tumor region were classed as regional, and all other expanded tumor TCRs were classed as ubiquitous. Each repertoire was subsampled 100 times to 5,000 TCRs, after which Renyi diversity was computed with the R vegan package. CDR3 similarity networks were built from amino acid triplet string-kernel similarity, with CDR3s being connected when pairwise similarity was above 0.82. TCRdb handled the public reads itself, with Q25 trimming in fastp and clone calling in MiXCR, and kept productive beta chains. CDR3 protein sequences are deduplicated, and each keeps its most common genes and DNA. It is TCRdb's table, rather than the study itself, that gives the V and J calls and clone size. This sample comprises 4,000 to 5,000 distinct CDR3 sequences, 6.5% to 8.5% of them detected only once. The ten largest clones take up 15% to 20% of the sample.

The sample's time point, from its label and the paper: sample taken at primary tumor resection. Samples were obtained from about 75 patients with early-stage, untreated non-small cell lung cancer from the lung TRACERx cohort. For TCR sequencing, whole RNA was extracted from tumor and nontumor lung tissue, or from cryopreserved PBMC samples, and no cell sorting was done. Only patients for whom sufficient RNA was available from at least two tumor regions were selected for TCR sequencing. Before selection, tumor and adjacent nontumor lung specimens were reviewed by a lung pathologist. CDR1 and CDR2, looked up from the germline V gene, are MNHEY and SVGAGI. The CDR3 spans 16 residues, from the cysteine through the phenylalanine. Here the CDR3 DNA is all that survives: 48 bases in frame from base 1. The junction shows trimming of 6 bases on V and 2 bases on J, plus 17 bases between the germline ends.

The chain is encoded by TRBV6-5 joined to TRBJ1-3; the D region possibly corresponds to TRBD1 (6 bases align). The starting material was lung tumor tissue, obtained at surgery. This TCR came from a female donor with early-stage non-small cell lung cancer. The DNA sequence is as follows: TGTGCCAGCAGCCGCGCCCCACAGGGACCTGGAAACACCATATATTTT. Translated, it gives CASSRAPQGPGNTIYF.